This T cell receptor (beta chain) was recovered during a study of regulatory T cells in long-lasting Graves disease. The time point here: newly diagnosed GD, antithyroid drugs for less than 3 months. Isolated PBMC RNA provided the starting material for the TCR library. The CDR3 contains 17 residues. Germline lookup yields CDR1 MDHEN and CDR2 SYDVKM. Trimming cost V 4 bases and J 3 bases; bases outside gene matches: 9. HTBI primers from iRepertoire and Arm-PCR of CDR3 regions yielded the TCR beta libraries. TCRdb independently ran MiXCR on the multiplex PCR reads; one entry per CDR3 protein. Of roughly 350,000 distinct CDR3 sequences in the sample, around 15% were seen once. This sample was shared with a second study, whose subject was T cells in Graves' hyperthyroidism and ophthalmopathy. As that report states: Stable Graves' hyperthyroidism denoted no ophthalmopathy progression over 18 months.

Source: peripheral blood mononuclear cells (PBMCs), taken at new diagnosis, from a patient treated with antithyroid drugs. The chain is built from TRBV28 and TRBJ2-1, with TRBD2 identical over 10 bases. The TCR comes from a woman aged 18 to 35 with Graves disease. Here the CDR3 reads CASSSPRLAGHYNEQFF. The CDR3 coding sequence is TGTGCCAGCAGTTCCCCAAGACTAGCGGGCCACTACAATGAGCAGTTCTTC.